This entry lists 26 T cell receptor beta chains sequenced from one sample in a study of blood T cell repertoires in COVID-19 (dated by TCRdb to 2019 to 2021). Library method: the immunoSEQ multiplex PCR assay. In TCRdb, the immuneACCESS table is reduced to in-frame sequences with V and J assigned. These tables do not hold every clone; where another copy was compared, an unresolved V gene accounts for under half, and the others remain unexplained. The sample has about 200,000 clones on record, approximately 89% of them singletons. The top ten clonotypes cover 3.5% to 4% of the sample. The sample consisted of PBMCs or T cells enriched from blood (not recorded which). Receptors originate from a woman aged 25 to 39 with acute COVID-19.

The V and J genes are TRBV7-2 and TRBJ2-7, with 13 positions matching TRBD2. V was clipped by 5 bases and J by 3 bases; unmatched bases: 7. There are 16 residues in the CDR3. CDR1 and CDR2 (germline): SGHTA, FQGNSA. The CDR3 reads CASSTSGGARYYEQYF. The CDR3 DNA reads as TGTGCCAGCAGCACTAGCGGGGGGGCCAGGTACTACGAGCAGTACTTC.

The J gene is TRBJ1-1, the V gene TRBV30; D gene uncertain. V was pared by 1 base and J by 2 bases, with 5 bases between. Germline CDR1 and CDR2: GTSNPN and SVGIG (reference sequence). This CDR3 spans 12 amino acids. CDR3 loop: CAWSARNTEAFF. For the CDR3, the DNA is TGTGCCTGGAGTGCGCGAAACACTGAAGCTTTCTTT.

The chain uses TRBV6-5 and TRBJ1-4; D gene uncertain. Germline V gene data show CDR1 as MNHEY and CDR2 as SVGAGI. V dropped 2 bases and J dropped 0 bases, with 7 bases sitting between them. The CDR3 length is 15 residues. The CDR3 DNA reads as TGTGCCAGCAGTTACCCCCCTGCAACTAATGAAAAACTGTTTTTT. Protein product: CASSYPPATNEKLFF.

The chain is built from TRBV27 and TRBJ1-2; 8 nucleotides match TRBD1. The CDR3 runs to 15 residues. The J segment lost 3 bases and the V segment lost 6 bases, leaving 9 bases of the junction unmatched. CDR1 MNHEY and CDR2 SMNVEV come from the germline V gene (reference sequence). CDR3 in amino acids: CASSPEDREYYGYTF. CDR3 sequence (DNA): TGTGCCAGCAGCCCAGAGGACAGGGAATACTATGGCTACACCTTC.

The V and J genes are TRBV3-1 (or the pseudogene TRBV3-2) and TRBJ2-3, with D possibly being TRBD1 (6 bases). The germline V gene has CDR1 LGHDT and CDR2 YNNKEL (reference sequence). Trimming cost V 4 bases and J 3 bases, with 14 bases left between them. This CDR3 region has 15 residues. The CDR3: CASSPPGAGTDTQYF. CDR3 DNA: TGTGCCAGCAGCCCCCCAGGGGCTGGAACAGATACGCAGTATTTT.

This clone was counted a single time. CDR3 DNA: TGCAGTGCTAGTAATGACAGGGGGGCTTTCTTT. This gives the protein CSASNDRGAFF. The J gene is TRBJ1-1, the V gene TRBV20-1; 9 positions agree with TRBD1. CDR1 DFQATT and CDR2 SNEGSKA come from the germline V gene (reference sequence). Trimming at V came to 3 bases and at J to 11 bases, leaving 4 bases not matched to a gene. The CDR3 loop spans 11 amino acids.

J is TRBJ1-6 and V is TRBV19, with TRBD1 matching over 8 bases. Germline V gives CDR1 LNHDA, CDR2 SQIVND (reference sequence). The CDR3 extends over 13 amino acids. Germline trimming cut 6 bases from V and 10 bases from J; bases unmatched to any gene: 5. The CDR3 loop is CASSPGQGSPLHF. CDR3 coding DNA: TGTGCCAGTAGCCCCGGACAGGGATCACCCCTCCACTTT.

J is TRBJ2-7 and V is TRBV7-2; 8 nucleotides agree with TRBD2. The CDR3 has 15 amino acids. The J segment lost 6 bases and the V segment lost 1 base, leaving 8 bases of the junction unmatched. Germline CDR1 is SGHTA and CDR2 is FQGNSA. CDR3 DNA sequence: TGTGCCAGCAGCTTAGACCCGGGACTAGTTCCCGAGCAGTACTTC. It encodes CASSLDPGLVPEQYF.

V and J are TRBV19 and TRBJ2-7; D possibly corresponds to TRBD1 (6 bases). Trimming pared 1 base from V and 4 bases from J, leaving 11 bases between. Germline V gene data show CDR1 as LNHDA and CDR2 as SQIVND (reference sequence). The CDR3 has 14 residues. DNA for the CDR3: TGTGCCAGTAGTATAGCCGCCGGGACATACGAGCAGTACTTC. Translating gives CASSIAAGTYEQYF.

The chain employs TRBV6-5 and TRBJ2-5, with 11 positions matching TRBD2. There are 15 residues in the CDR3. Per germline, CDR1 MNHEY and CDR2 SVGAGI. The V gene end was trimmed by 4 bases and the J gene end by 4 bases; junction bases not matched to a gene: 5. The CDR3 reads CASSLMGTSGETQYF. CDR3 in DNA: TGTGCCAGCAGTTTGATGGGGACTAGCGGAGAGACCCAGTACTTC.

V and J are TRBV29-1 and TRBJ2-1; D might be TRBD1 (6 bases). The ends were cut back, 4 bases at V and 3 bases at J, with 10 bases in the middle. Germline V gene data show CDR1 as SQVTM and CDR2 as ANQGSEA. The CDR3 consists of 13 residues. CDR3 DNA sequence: TGCAGCGTTGGTAGGACAGTCTACAATGAGCAGTTCTTC. Encoded protein: CSVGRTVYNEQFF.

This clone has just one count. The rearrangement joins TRBV14 to TRBJ2-5; D is unclear. Per germline, CDR1 SGHDN and CDR2 FVKESK. The CDR3 loop spans 17 amino acids. Trimming took off 2 bases at V and 3 bases at J, with 19 bases between the two ends. The CDR3 here is CASSQWFRSTSKETQYF. CDR3 nucleotide sequence: TGTGCCAGCAGCCAATGGTTCCGTTCGACTTCGAAAGAGACCCAGTACTTC.

This clone occurred once. This chain uses TRBV7-3 with TRBJ1-1; 7 nucleotides align to TRBD1. V shed 2 bases, J shed 4 bases, and the junction held 10 bases outside the gene matches. Germline assignment: CDR1 SGHTA and CDR2 FQGTGA. CDR3 length equals 16 residues. Written as DNA, the CDR3 is TGTGCCAGCAGCTTACAGGGGGGAGGTAGCCGCACTGAAGCTTTCTTT. Translated, it gives CASSLQGGGSRTEAFF.

The chain combines TRBV3-1 (or the pseudogene TRBV3-2) with TRBJ2-5, with 8 bases fitting TRBD2. Germline V gives CDR1 LGHDT, CDR2 YNNKEL (reference sequence). There are 17 residues in the CDR3. The V and J ends lost 0 bases and 0 bases, in that order; junction bases with no gene match: 6. CDR3: CASSQDLGLADQETQYF. CDR3 coding DNA: TGTGCCAGCAGCCAAGATCTCGGACTAGCCGACCAAGAGACCCAGTACTTC.

This clone was detected once. The rearrangement uses TRBV19 and TRBJ1-3, with a possible D match to TRBD1 (6 bases). In germline, CDR1 is LNHDA, CDR2 SQIVND (reference sequence). Trimming removed 2 bases at V and 2 bases at J, with 7 bases between. The CDR3 consists of 14 residues. The CDR3, as DNA: TGTGCCAGTAGTATATCAGGGGCTGGAAACACCATATATTTT. Translating it yields CASSISGAGNTIYF.

The chain recombines TRBV7-9 with TRBJ2-1; 9 bases fit TRBD2. V was clipped by 3 bases and J by 8 bases; unmatched bases: 8. The CDR3 contains 15 residues. The V gene's germline CDR1 is SEHNR and CDR2 FQNEAQ (reference sequence). CDR3 nucleotide sequence: TGTGCCAGCAGCTTGTATGGCGGGGGGGAGGATGAGCAGTTCTTC. It yields the protein CASSLYGGGEDEQFF.

The genes are TRBV25-1 and TRBJ2-3, with a weak D call TRBD2 (7 bases). The CDR3 runs 15 residues. Trimming stripped 5 bases from V and 2 bases from J, with 14 bases between. Germline CDR1 reads MGHDK; CDR2 reads SYGVNS. The CDR3: CASSSGGGVTDTQYF. For the CDR3, the DNA is TGTGCCAGCAGTTCCGGAGGGGGGGTCACAGATACGCAGTATTTT.

V and J are TRBV6-5 and TRBJ1-4; D call uncertain. In germline, CDR1 is MNHEY, CDR2 SVGAGI. The CDR3 consists of 15 residues. V lost 0 bases to trimming and J lost 8 bases, with 13 bases between them. CDR3 amino acids: CASSYSTQNGEKLFF. CDR3 in DNA: TGTGCCAGCAGTTACTCGACTCAGAATGGCGAAAAACTGTTTTTT.

The gene calls are TRBV28 and TRBJ2-3; D is possibly TRBD1 (6 bases). Germline CDR1 is MDHEN and CDR2 is SYDVKM. The CDR3 has 15 amino acids. V was clipped by 5 bases and J by 3 bases, with 15 bases between them. As DNA, the CDR3 is TGTGCCAGCAGTGCCCTCCGGACAGCAACAGATACGCAGTATTTT. Encoded protein: CASSALRTATDTQYF.

The rearrangement uses TRBV7-3 and TRBJ1-6; TRBD1 matches 7 bases. Germline CDR1 and CDR2: SGHTA and FQGTGA. V lost 5 bases to trimming and J lost 9 bases; unmatched junction nucleotides: 4. The CDR3 totals 13 residues. CDR3 DNA sequence: TGTGCCAGCAGCCTGGACAGGTTTTCACCCCTCCACTTT. It translates to CASSLDRFSPLHF.

The CDR3: CASSSGQGGPPSTDTQYF. The DNA for the CDR3 is TGCGCCAGCAGCTCGGGACAGGGGGGACCCCCTAGCACAGATACGCAGTATTTT. The chain combines TRBV5-1 with TRBJ2-3, with TRBD1 matching 11 bases. With V trimmed by 3 bases and J by 0 bases, 9 bases remained unmatched. Germline loops: CDR1 SGHRS, CDR2 YFSETQ. CDR3 length: 18 amino acids.

A single count supports this clone. Here the CDR3 reads CASSEAGTDTEAFF. The CDR3 DNA is TGTGCCAGCAGTGAAGCAGGGACAGACACTGAAGCTTTCTTT. This chain connects TRBV6-1 to TRBJ1-1; TRBD1 matches at 7 bases. This CDR3 is built from 14 residues. The germline V gene has CDR1 MNHNS and CDR2 SASEGT. The V gene end was trimmed by 0 bases and the J gene end by 3 bases; junction bases not matched to a gene: 1.

The chain links TRBV3-1 (or the pseudogene TRBV3-2) to TRBJ2-2; weak D call: TRBD2 (7 bases). Trimming removed 5 bases at V and 6 bases at J, with 10 bases between. The V gene's germline CDR1 is LGHDT and CDR2 YNNKEL (reference sequence). The CDR3 is made up of 13 amino acids. Written as DNA, the CDR3 is TGTGCCAGCAGCACAGGGAGGGCCGGGGAGCTGTTTTTT. Protein: CASSTGRAGELFF.

The rearrangement uses TRBV19 and TRBJ1-4, with D possibly TRBD1 on 5 matching bases. Germline assignment: CDR1 LNHDA and CDR2 SQIVND (reference sequence). The CDR3 contains 16 residues. Trimming shortened V by 7 bases and J by 0 bases, and 15 bases separated the two germline ends. The CDR3 bases are TGTGCCAGTATGGGGGGATTAACTGCAACTAATGAAAAACTGTTTTTT. Translated, it gives CASMGGLTATNEKLFF.

The V and J genes are TRBV5-1 and TRBJ1-6, with a weak D call TRBD1 (5 bases). Germline CDR1 SGHRS, CDR2 YFSETQ. This CDR3 comprises 16 residues. V shed 3 bases and J shed 7 bases, with 17 bases lying between them. The CDR3 sequence is CASSWRAARQNSPLHF. The CDR3 DNA reads as TGCGCCAGCAGCTGGAGGGCGGCCAGACAGAATTCACCCCTCCACTTT. The full variable domain, completed using reference TRBV5-1 and TRBJ1-6, is KAGVTQTPRYLIKTRGQQVTLSCSPISGHRSVSWYQQTPGQGLQFLFEYFSETQRNKGNFPGRFSGRQFSNSRSEMNVSTLELGDSALYLCASSWRAARQNSPLHFGNGTRLTVT.

Only one count was recorded for this clone. J is TRBJ1-1 and V is TRBV6-5, with 8 bases aligning to TRBD1. CDR1 and CDR2 (germline): MNHEY, SVGAGI. V shed 6 bases, J shed 5 bases, and the junction held 8 bases outside the gene matches. This CDR3 is 14 amino acids long. CDR3 in amino acids: CASSATGVRTEAFF. As DNA, the CDR3 is TGTGCCAGCAGCGCGACAGGGGTTCGGACTGAAGCTTTCTTT.